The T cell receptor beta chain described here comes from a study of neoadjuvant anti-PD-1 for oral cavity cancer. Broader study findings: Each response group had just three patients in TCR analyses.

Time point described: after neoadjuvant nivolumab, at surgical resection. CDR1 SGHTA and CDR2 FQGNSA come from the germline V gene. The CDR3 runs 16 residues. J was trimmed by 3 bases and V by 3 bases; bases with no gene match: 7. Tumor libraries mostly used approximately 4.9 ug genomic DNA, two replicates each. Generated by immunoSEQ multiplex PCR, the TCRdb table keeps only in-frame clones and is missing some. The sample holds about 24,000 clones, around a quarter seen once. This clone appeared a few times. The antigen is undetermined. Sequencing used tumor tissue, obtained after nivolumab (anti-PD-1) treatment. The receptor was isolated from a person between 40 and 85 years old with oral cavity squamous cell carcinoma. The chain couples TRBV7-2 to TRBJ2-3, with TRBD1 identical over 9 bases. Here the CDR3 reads CASSLDSGTGTDTQYF. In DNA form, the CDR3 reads TGTGCCAGCAGCTTGGACAGTGGGACAGGGACAGATACGCAGTATTTT.